The sequence of this TCR beta chain was determined in a study of a mutant IDH1 vaccine in newly diagnosed glioma. At the level of the study: Patients were started on vaccination 4-6 weeks after radiotherapy alone, or with temozolomide cycles. A 62.5% male, roughly 40% female split and a mean age of 40.4 years characterized treated patients.

As to this clone: Its specificity is unknown.

General study findings and limits: Apparently, pseudoprogression bore no relation to changes among the top peripheral T cell clonotypes.

CDR3 length: 15 amino acids. Germline V gene lookup returns CDR1 MNHNS and CDR2 SASEGT. V shed 2 bases and J shed 0 bases, with 8 bases lying between them. The protocol was immunoSEQ multiplex PCR, while the TCRdb copy is restricted to in-frame clones and leaves out a portion. The sample lists under 45,000 clones, around 82% occurring once. Regarding time point: week 47, end of study. One vaccine dose held 300 ug of mutant IDH1 20-mer peptide and came with topical imiquimod. Sequenced here: PBMCs, sampled from a glioma patient whose treatment included an IDH1 peptide vaccine. The genes are TRBV6-1 and TRBJ1-3; no clear D gene. This clonotype was sampled from a man aged 18-30 years with glioma. Some clones in this sample may be carry-over from other donors' samples. CDR3 bases: TGTGCCAGCAGTGAATCAACGGCCTCTGGAAACACCATATATTTT. Residues: CASSESTASGNTIYF.